This TCR beta chain was sequenced in a study of blood T cell repertoires in COVID-19. Under the authors' procedure: Reference gene primers were amplified, and this amplification served to estimate nucleated cell counts. Measured with immunoSEQ multiplex PCR; TCRdb has only the in-frame clones, and not every one. The DNA was the basis for D and trimming; V, J and clone size are from that table. The sample has about 69,000 clones, 60% to 85% seen once. The germline gives CDR1 SGHRS, CDR2 YFSETQ. V lost 0 bases, J lost 5 bases, and 17 bases stayed unmatched. This CDR3 spans 18 amino acids. The sample consisted of peripheral blood. This rearrangement joins TRBV5-1 to TRBJ2-7; the match to TRBD2 covers 7 bases. The clonotype comes from a man aged 55 to 70 with acute or convalescent COVID-19. CDR3: CASSLVGDVFGGIDEQYF. The DNA for the CDR3 is TGCGCCAGCAGCTTGGTCGGGGACGTTTTCGGGGGGATCGACGAGCAGTACTTC. Supplemented by reference TRBV5-1 and TRBJ2-7, the full variable domain reads KAGVTQTPRYLIKTRGQQVTLSCSPISGHRSVSWYQQTPGQGLQFLFEYFSETQRNKGNFPGRFSGRQFSNSRSEMNVSTLELGDSALYLCASSLVGDVFGGIDEQYFGPGTRLTVT.